This T cell receptor (beta chain) appears in the sequencing data of a study of T cells after yellow fever vaccination. Template-switching 5'RACE yielded the TCR cDNA; a universal primer site and UMIs were added in the process. TCRdb re-derived calls from the 5' RACE reads in MiXCR, one entry per CDR3 protein. The repertoire includes approximately 250,000 distinct CDR3 sequences, 5.2% of them detected once, and roughly 3.4% sits in the top ten. With 0 bases removed from V and 4 bases from J, the gap between germline ends came to 4 bases. Germline CDR1 is LGHDT and CDR2 is YNNKEL (reference sequence). The CDR3 contains 13 residues. Points on this clonotype: The target antigen is unknown.

Whole-study results and caveats: A faster peak, day 5 versus 15, was reached by the weaker secondary response. Most primary-vaccination clones recurred post-booster (roughly 96% CD4, 88% CD8). Among all clonotypes, a small share was observed in both CD4 and CD8 compartments.

The receptor was derived from a man aged 18 to 29 who received the YFV17D yellow fever vaccine. The J gene is TRBJ1-5, the V gene TRBV3-1; D unclear. This material consisted of CD4+ T cells sorted from PBMCs, taken on the day of the yellow fever booster vaccination. This CDR3 is CASSQDQNQPQHF. CDR3 DNA: TGTGCCAGCAGCCAAGATCAGAATCAGCCCCAGCATTTT.